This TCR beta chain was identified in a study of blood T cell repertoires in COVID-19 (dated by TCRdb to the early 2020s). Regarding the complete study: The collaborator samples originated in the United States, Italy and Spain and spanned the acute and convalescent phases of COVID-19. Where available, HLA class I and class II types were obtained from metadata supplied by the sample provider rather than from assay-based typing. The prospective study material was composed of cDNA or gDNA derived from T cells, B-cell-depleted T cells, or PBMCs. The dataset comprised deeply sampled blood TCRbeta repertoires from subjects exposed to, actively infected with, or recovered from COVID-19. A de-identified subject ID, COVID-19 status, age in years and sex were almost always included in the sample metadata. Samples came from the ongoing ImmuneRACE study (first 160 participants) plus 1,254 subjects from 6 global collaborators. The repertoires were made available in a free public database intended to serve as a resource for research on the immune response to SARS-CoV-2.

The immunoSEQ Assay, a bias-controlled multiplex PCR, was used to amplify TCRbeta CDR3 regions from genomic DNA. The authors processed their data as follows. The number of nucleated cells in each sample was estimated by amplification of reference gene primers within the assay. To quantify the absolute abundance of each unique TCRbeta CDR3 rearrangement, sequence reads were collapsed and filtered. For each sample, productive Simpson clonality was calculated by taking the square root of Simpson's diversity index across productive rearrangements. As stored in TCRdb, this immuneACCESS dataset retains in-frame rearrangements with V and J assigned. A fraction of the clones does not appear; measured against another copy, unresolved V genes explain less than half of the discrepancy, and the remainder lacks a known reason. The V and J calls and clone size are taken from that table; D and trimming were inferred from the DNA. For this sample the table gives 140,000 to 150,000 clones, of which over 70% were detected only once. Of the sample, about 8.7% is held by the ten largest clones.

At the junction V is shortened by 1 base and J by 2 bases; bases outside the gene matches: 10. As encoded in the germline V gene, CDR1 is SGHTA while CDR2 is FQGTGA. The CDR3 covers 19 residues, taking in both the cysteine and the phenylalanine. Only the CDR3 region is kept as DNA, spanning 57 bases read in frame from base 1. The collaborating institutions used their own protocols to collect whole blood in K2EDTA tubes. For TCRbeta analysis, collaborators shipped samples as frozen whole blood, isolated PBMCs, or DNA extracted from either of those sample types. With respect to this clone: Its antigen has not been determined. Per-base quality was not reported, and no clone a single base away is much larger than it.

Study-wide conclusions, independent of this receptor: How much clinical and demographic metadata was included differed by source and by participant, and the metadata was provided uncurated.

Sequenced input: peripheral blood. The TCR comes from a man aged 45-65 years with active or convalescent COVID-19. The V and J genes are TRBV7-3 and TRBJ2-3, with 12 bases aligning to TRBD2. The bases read TGTGCCAGCAGCTTAAAAGGAGGGGGGACTAGCGGGTCCACAGATACGCAGTATTTT. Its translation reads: CASSLKGGGTSGSTDTQYF.